The entry that follows covers one TCR beta chain sequence. CDR1 LGHDT and CDR2 YNNKEL come from the germline V gene (reference sequence). The CDR3 length is 14 residues. V was pared by 2 bases and J by 4 bases, with 2 bases of the junction left unmatched. The source of the sample is a study of blood T cell repertoires in COVID-19. Across the study: COVID-19 samples collected from the United States, Italy and Spain covered acute and convalescent phases.

Study processing details: Reference gene primers were amplified, and this amplification served to estimate nucleated cell counts. Assay: immunoSEQ multiplex PCR; the TCRdb copy retains only in-frame clones and omits some. V and J calls and clone size are given by that table; D and trimming were obtained from the DNA. The table has about 35,000 clones, 75% to 90% seen once. The V gene is TRBV3-1 (or the pseudogene TRBV3-2), the J gene TRBJ2-7; 10 bases fit TRBD1. The sequence was obtained from a woman in her seventies with acute or convalescent COVID-19. The sequencing input was peripheral blood. The CDR3 DNA reads TGTGCCAGCAGCCAACGACAGGGGGCTTACGAGCAGTACTTC. This translates into CASSQRQGAYEQYF.